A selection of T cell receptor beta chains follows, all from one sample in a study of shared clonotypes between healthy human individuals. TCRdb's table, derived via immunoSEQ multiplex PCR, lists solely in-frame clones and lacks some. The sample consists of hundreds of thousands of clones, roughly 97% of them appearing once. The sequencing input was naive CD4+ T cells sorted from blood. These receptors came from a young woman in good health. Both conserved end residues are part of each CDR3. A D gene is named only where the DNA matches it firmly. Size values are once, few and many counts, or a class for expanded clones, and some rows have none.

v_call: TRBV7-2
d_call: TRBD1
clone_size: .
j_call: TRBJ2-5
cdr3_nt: TGTGCCAGCAGCTCCTTGACAGGGTCTGAGACCCAGTACTTC
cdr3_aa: CASSSLTGSETQYF

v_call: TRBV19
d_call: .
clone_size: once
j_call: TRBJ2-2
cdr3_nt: TGTGCCAGTAGTCTACAGGGCGGAACGAACACCGGGGAGCTGTTTTTT
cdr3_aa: CASSLQGGTNTGELFF

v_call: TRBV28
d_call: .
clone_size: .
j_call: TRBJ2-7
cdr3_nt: TGTGCCAGCAGGTGGAACTACGAGCAGTACTTC
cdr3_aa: CASRWNYEQYF

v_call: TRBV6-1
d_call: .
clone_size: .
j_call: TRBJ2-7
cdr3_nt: TGTGCCAGCAGTGCGACGGTCTCCTACGAGCAGTACTTC
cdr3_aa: CASSATVSYEQYF

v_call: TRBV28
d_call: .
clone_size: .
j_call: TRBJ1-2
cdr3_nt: TGTGCCAGCAGGAGTGACCCCGCGGGGGGCTACACCTTC
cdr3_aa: CASRSDPAGGYTF

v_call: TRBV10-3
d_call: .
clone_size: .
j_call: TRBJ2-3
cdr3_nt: TGTGCCATCAGTGACTTTGTGGGTTTGGCAGATACGCAGTATTTT
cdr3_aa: CAISDFVGLADTQYF

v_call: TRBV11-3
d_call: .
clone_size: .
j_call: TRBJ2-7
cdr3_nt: TGTGCCAGCAGCTTAGATCCCAACTACGAGCAGTACTTC
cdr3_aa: CASSLDPNYEQYF

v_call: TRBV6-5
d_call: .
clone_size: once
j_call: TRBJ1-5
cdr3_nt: TGTGCCAGCAGTTACCCGCAAGATAAGCACGGGACCCAGCATTTT
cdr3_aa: CASSYPQDKHGTQHF

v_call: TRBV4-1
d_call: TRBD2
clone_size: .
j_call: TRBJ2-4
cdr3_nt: TGCGCCAGCAGCCAGTCTCAAGCGGGAGGGCCAAACATTCAGTACTTC
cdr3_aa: CASSQSQAGGPNIQYF

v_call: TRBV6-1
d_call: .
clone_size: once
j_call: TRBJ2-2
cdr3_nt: TGTGCCAGCAGTGAAGCGTGGGGGACGGTCGGGGAGCTGTTTTTT
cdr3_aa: CASSEAWGTVGELFF

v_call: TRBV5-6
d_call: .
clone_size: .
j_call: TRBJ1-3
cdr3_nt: TGTGCCAGCAGCTCCCTGGACGGAATCTCTGGAAACACCATATATTTT
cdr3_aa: CASSSLDGISGNTIYF

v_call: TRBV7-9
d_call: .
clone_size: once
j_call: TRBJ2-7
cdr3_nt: TGTGCCAGCAGCCCCCCAGGGCTGCCAAGCTACGAGCAGTACTTC
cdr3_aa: CASSPPGLPSYEQYF

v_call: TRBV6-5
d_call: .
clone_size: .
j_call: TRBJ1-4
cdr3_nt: TGTGCCAGCAGTTACGCTGCAACTAATGAAAAACTGTTTTTT
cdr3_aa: CASSYAATNEKLFF

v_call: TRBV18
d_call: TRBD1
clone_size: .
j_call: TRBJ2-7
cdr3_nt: TGTGCCAGCTCCATGAGGGACAGAGTCTCCTACGAGCAGTACTTC
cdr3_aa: CASSMRDRVSYEQYF

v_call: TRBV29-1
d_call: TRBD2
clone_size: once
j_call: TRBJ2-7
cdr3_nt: TGCAGCGTTGTGGGACTAGGCTACGAGCAGTACTTC
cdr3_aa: CSVVGLGYEQYF

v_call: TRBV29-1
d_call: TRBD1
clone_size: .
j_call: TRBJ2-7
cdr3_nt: TGCAGCGTTGTCAGGACAGGGTTGGGATACGAGCAGTACTTC
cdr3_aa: CSVVRTGLGYEQYF